This is a list of T cell receptor beta chains from one sample in a study of T-cell reconstitution after alpha-beta-depleted transplantation in children. One entry per CDR3 protein, called by TCRdb with MiXCR from the PCR reads. The sample consists of roughly 350,000 distinct CDR3 sequences, roughly 16% of them appearing once. The sequencing here drew on PBMCs, mostly from graft donor cells, taken 360 days after TCRalphabeta/CD19-depleted stem cell transplant. Source of these receptors: a male patient between 2 and 10 years old who had a stem cell transplant for acute lymphoblastic leukemia, so the T cells may come from the graft donor. The CDR3 runs from the conserved cysteine through the conserved F or W. D genes are given only for firm matches. Rows may omit the clone size; those that give it use once, few, many or a size class.

j_call clone_size d_call v_call cdr3_nt cdr3_aa
TRBJ1-2 many TRBD1 TRBV18 TGTGCCAGCTCACCACGGGACAGTATCTATGGCTACACCTTC CASSPRDSIYGYTF
TRBJ2-1 . TRBD2 TRBV6-2/TRBV6-3 TGTGCCAGCAGTTACTCTCTGACTAGCGGCTCCTACAATGAGCAGTTCTTC CASSYSLTSGSYNEQFF
TRBJ2-2 many . TRBV7-6 TGTGCCAGCAGCTTATATCTCCGGGGGCCGGGAGACACCGGGGAGCTGTTTTTT CASSLYLRGPGDTGELFF
TRBJ2-1 few . TRBV27 TGTGCCAGCAGCCACCAGGCACAACTCGCCCTGAATGAGCAGTTCTTC CASSHQAQLALNEQFF
TRBJ2-7 many . TRBV27 TGTGCCAGCAGTTTACAGAGGATGTACCCCTACGAGCAGTACTTC CASSLQRMYPYEQYF
TRBJ2-7 . . TRBV7-8 TGTGCCAGCAGCCCGGACAGTCCAACTGGCTACGAGCAGTACTTC CASSPDSPTGYEQYF
TRBJ2-1 few TRBD1 TRBV7-9 TGTGCCAGCAACCCGAGGGGGCCCTACAATGAGCAGTTCTTC CASNPRGPYNEQFF
TRBJ2-1 few TRBD1 TRBV4-3 TGCGCCAGCAGCCCCTGGGCCAGGGGGCGAAATGAGCAGTTCTTC CASSPWARGRNEQFF
TRBJ2-1 . TRBD2 TRBV4-1 TGCGCCAGCAGCCAAGATTCATCACTAGCGGGAGGCAATGAGCAGTTCTTC CASSQDSSLAGGNEQFF
TRBJ2-3 . . TRBV28 TGTGCCAGCACATCAGTTAGGAGGACTGCTAGCACAGATACGCAGTATTTT CASTSVRRTASTDTQYF
TRBJ2-7 many TRBD1 TRBV9 TGTGCCAGCAGCGTAGACGGACAGGTTGAAGAGCAGTACTTC CASSVDGQVEEQYF
TRBJ2-3 . . TRBV28 TGTGCCAGCAGGTTATCCGCCGCCGGGGGCACAGATACGCAGTATTTT CASRLSAAGGTDTQYF
TRBJ1-2 few . TRBV3-1 TGTGCCAGCACCTTTGGGGGAGGATCCGGCGGCTACACCTTC CASTFGGGSGGYTF
TRBJ1-5 . . TRBV5-8 TGTGCCAGCAGCTTGACGGGGGGACCCCAGCATTTT CASSLTGGPQHF
TRBJ1-2 few . TRBV7-2 TGTGCCAGCAGCCTCGTATCTCTAAACTATGGCTACACCTTC CASSLVSLNYGYTF
TRBJ2-3 many TRBD1 TRBV28 TGTGCCAGCAGTCCTACCGGGACAGCTAATGTTGATACGCAGTATTTT CASSPTGTANVDTQYF
TRBJ2-2 few TRBD1 TRBV9 TGTGCCAGCAGCGTAGGGTACAGGGGGCCTCAGGATTCAGGGGAGCTGTTTTTT CASSVGYRGPQDSGELFF
TRBJ1-1 . . TRBV5-1 TGCGCCACTTCCTCACTCCCAGGGCTCACTGAAGCTTTCTTT CATSSLPGLTEAFF
TRBJ1-1 many . TRBV29-1 TGCAGCGCTGGGGACGCGAGGAACACTGAAGCTTTCTTT CSAGDARNTEAFF
TRBJ1-5 many . TRBV10-3 TGTGCCATCAGTCCTTCTTGGGAATACGATACGCAGCATTTT CAISPSWEYDTQHF
TRBJ2-3 . . TRBV11-2 TGTGCCAGCAGCATAACCCTCAGCTCAGATACGCAGTATTTT CASSITLSSDTQYF
TRBJ1-2 . . TRBV5-5 TGTGCCAGCAGCAGCAATCCTAACTATGGCTACACCTTC CASSSNPNYGYTF
TRBJ2-3 . . TRBV29-1 TGCAGCGTTACAAGGACGGACACAGATACGCAGTATTTT CSVTRTDTDTQYF
TRBJ2-1 . TRBD2 TRBV15 TGTGCCACCAGCAGAGACCTCCCGGGACTAGTCGTTGCCTACAATGAGCAGTTCTTC CATSRDLPGLVVAYNEQFF
TRBJ2-3 many TRBD1 TRBV7-9 TGTGCCAGCAGCTCCCCGAGGGACAGGGGAGTAGATACGCAGTATTTT CASSSPRDRGVDTQYF
TRBJ2-4 . TRBD1 TRBV5-1 TGCGCCAGCAGCTACGGGGGACAGGGTATCGGCAAAAACATTCAGTACTTC CASSYGGQGIGKNIQYF
TRBJ2-2 . . TRBV12-3/TRBV12-4 TGTGCCAGCAGTCGCCCAAACACCGGGGAGCTGTTTTTT CASSRPNTGELFF
TRBJ2-1 few . TRBV20-1 TGCAGTGCTAGAGATCCTTGGACGGGAGCGAGTTACAATGAGCAGTTCTTC CSARDPWTGASYNEQFF
TRBJ2-1 many TRBD1 TRBV12-3/TRBV12-4 TGTGCCAGCAGTCGGCGGACAGGGTTTTACAATGAGCAGTTCTTC CASSRRTGFYNEQFF
TRBJ1-5 many . TRBV2 TGTGCCAGCAGTGAAGCGCACGGATTCGGTGGCAATCAGCCCCAGCATTTT CASSEAHGFGGNQPQHF
TRBJ2-7 . TRBD2 TRBV4-3 TGCGCCAGCAGCCAAGAGACTAGCGGGAGACCCGAGCAGTACTTC CASSQETSGRPEQYF
TRBJ2-5 . . TRBV12-3/TRBV12-4 TGTGCCAGCGGGAAGATCCGCGGAAGGGAAGAGACCCAGTACTTC CASGKIRGREETQYF
TRBJ2-7 . . TRBV5-1 TGCGCCAGCAGCTTGAGTCCATCCGGGGCAGCGAGTGGCTACGAGCAGTACTTC CASSLSPSGAASGYEQYF
TRBJ2-5 . . TRBV20-1 TGCAGTGCTAGACAGGGTTTGGGTTTGGAGACCCAGTACTTC CSARQGLGLETQYF
TRBJ1-1 few . TRBV12-3/TRBV12-4 TGTGCCAGCAGTTTTTCCACTGAAGCTTTCTTT CASSFSTEAFF
TRBJ2-3 . TRBD2 TRBV12-3/TRBV12-4 TGTGCCAGCAGTTTACCCGGACTAGCCCCCAGAGATACGCAGTATTTT CASSLPGLAPRDTQYF
TRBJ2-5 few . TRBV20-1 TGCAGTGCTAACCAACATGCCCAGTACTTC CSANQHAQYF
TRBJ2-5 many . TRBV10-3 TGTGCCATCAGGCCCCGGCGGGGTGAGACCCAGTACTTC CAIRPRRGETQYF
TRBJ2-5 many . TRBV12-3/TRBV12-4 TGTGCCAGCAGTTTTTCGGCGTCGGGATTCCAAGAGACCCAGTACTTC CASSFSASGFQETQYF
TRBJ2-1 . . TRBV5-6 TGTGCCAGCAGCTTACTCCACAGGGCCCACAATGAGCAGTTCTTC CASSLLHRAHNEQFF
TRBJ2-5 . . TRBV6-2/TRBV6-3 TGTGCCAGCAGCTTGCTACAGGGAAGAGAGACCCAGTACTTC CASSLLQGRETQYF
TRBJ2-1 . . TRBV11-2 TGTGCCAGCAGCTTATATTCGGGTGGCGAGCAGTTCTTC CASSLYSGGEQFF
TRBJ1-5 many . TRBV12-3/TRBV12-4 TGTGCCAGCAGCCCGCCGGGACTTTATAGCAATCAGCCCCAGCATTTT CASSPPGLYSNQPQHF
TRBJ2-1 . . TRBV9 TGTGCCAGCAGCGTAGCGGGGACCTACAATGAGCAGTTCTTC CASSVAGTYNEQFF